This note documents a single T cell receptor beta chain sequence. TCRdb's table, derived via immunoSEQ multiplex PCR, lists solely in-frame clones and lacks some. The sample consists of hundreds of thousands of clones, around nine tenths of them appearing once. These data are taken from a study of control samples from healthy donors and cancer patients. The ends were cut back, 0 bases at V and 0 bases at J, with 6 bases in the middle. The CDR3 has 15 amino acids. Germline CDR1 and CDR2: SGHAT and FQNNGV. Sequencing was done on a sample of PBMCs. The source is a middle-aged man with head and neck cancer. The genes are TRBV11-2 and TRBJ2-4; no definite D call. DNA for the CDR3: TGTGCCAGCAGCTTAGATAGAATAGCCAAAAACATTCAGTACTTC. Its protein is CASSLDRIAKNIQYF.